This T cell receptor (beta chain) is from a study of naive and memory T cell subsets. Study observations and caveats: Naive repertoires, especially CD8, held a few larger clonotypes, possibly memory cells re-expressing CD45RA.

The beta constant-region primer was an equimolar mix of two oligonucleotides covering TRBC1 and TRBC2. The ligated cDNA underwent four PCR rounds using SP2 and nested alpha and beta constant-region primers. Ligation attached a single-stranded oligonucleotide with a 12-nucleotide UMI and the SP2 primer to the cDNA 3' end. Using its own MiXCR run on the UMI-ligation and nested PCR reads, TCRdb lists one record per CDR3 protein. Of over 65,000 distinct CDR3 sequences in the sample, roughly 9.3% were seen once. Ten or more counts support this clonotype. Antigen: not known. From the second PCR step, alpha and beta chains were amplified apart. Cells stained for CD3, CD4, CD8, CD45RA and CD27 were sorted into four subsets. After removal of 5 bases from V and 3 bases from J, the junction contained 16 bases not matched to a gene. This CDR3 has 18 residues. Germline V gene data show CDR1 as KGHDR and CDR2 as SFDVKD.

Sequenced: naive CD8+ T cells from blood. J is TRBJ2-7 and V is TRBV24-1; TRBD2 matches at 9 bases. The TCR was taken from a human donor in good health. CDR3 DNA sequence: TGTGCCACCAGTGCCTCCCAGGGCAGCGGGAGGCTAGGCTACGAGCAGTACTTC. Protein sequence: CATSASQGSGRLGYEQYF.